This is a list of T cell receptor beta chains from one sample in a study of CD8+ T cells in alopecia areata. Sequencing used immunoSEQ multiplex PCR; TCRdb keeps in-frame clones, though not all of them. This table has 200,000 to 250,000 clones, more than 60% appearing once. The sample in question was CD4+ T cells sorted from blood, obtained at week 44, from a patient treated with tofacitinib. These receptors all stem from a human donor with alopecia areata. The CDR3 runs from the conserved cysteine through the conserved F or W. A D gene is named only where the DNA matches it firmly. Size is stated for part of the rows, as once, few or many counts, or as a class when the clone is expanded.

v_gene,d_gene,abundance,j_gene,CDR3aa,CDR3nt
TRBV7-2,NA,NA,TRBJ2-7,CASNEGPSEQYF,TGTGCCAGCAACGAAGGCCCCTCCGAGCAGTACTTC
TRBV6-5,TRBD1,NA,TRBJ2-7,CASSSPGQPYEQYF,TGTGCCAGCAGTTCTCCGGGACAGCCCTACGAGCAGTACTTC
TRBV19,NA,few,TRBJ2-4,CASSSREAKNIQYF,TGTGCCAGTAGCTCACGGGAAGCCAAAAACATTCAGTACTTC
TRBV5-1,TRBD1,NA,TRBJ2-7,CASSLEGQLSYEQYF,TGCGCCAGCAGCTTGGAGGGACAGCTGTCCTACGAGCAGTACTTC
TRBV15,NA,few,TRBJ2-3,CATSREVSTDTQYF,TGTGCCACCTCAAGGGAGGTAAGCACAGATACGCAGTATTTT
TRBV27,NA,NA,TRBJ1-6,CASSYYSQDNSPLHF,TGTGCCAGCAGTTATTACAGCCAGGATAATTCACCCCTCCACTTT
TRBV14,NA,NA,TRBJ2-1,CASSQFNLRGNEQFF,TGTGCCAGCAGCCAATTCAACCTTCGGGGGAATGAGCAGTTCTTC
TRBV4-3,TRBD1,NA,TRBJ1-2,CASSQGTGNYGYTF,TGCGCCAGCAGCCAAGGGACAGGGAACTATGGCTACACCTTC
TRBV2,NA,once,TRBJ2-1,CASRRDTNSYNEQFF,TGTGCCAGCAGGCGGGACACGAACTCCTACAATGAGCAGTTCTTC
TRBV18,NA,NA,TRBJ1-5,CASSTRGGSDQPQHF,TGTGCCAGCTCAACGAGAGGCGGTAGCGATCAGCCCCAGCATTTT
TRBV11-2,NA,NA,TRBJ1-1,CASSLARVGDTEAFF,TGTGCCAGCAGCTTAGCTAGGGTCGGGGACACTGAAGCTTTCTTT
TRBV2,NA,NA,TRBJ1-1,CASSEGYGTEAFF,TGTGCCAGCAGTGAGGGGTATGGCACTGAAGCTTTCTTT
TRBV29-1,TRBD2,few,TRBJ2-1,CSVTPRLAGGISSYNEQFF,TGCAGCGTTACCCCGCGCCTAGCGGGGGGTATAAGCTCCTACAATGAGCAGTTCTTC
TRBV14,NA,NA,TRBJ1-4,CASSQVFAGAGEKLFF,TGTGCCAGCAGCCAAGTCTTCGCCGGGGCTGGTGAAAAACTGTTTTTT
TRBV7-2,NA,NA,TRBJ2-7,CASSSLGEQYF,TGTGCCAGCAGCTCGTTAGGGGAGCAGTACTTC
TRBV6-1,NA,NA,TRBJ1-1,CASSSRLGAEAFF,TGTGCCAGCAGTTCACGACTGGGTGCCGAAGCTTTCTTT
TRBV2,TRBD1,NA,TRBJ1-2,CASSEARQGSGYTF,TGTGCCAGCAGTGAAGCGCGACAGGGAAGCGGCTACACCTTC